Sequencing of this TCR beta chain was carried out in a study of radiotherapy plus CTLA-4 blockade in lung cancer. The overall study: An objective response was seen in 18% of patients, and disease control in roughly 28%. Study findings and constraints: In blood, TCR clones derived from the tumor expanded after radiotherapy plus ipilimumab.

Profiled with immunoSEQ multiplex PCR; TCRdb holds only in-frame clones, not every one. This sample carries about 39,000 clones, just under 80% of them seen once, and the ten largest clones take 23%. As to this clone: Its target is unknown.

This CDR3 region has 16 residues. Germline trimming cut 5 bases from V and 11 bases from J; bases unmatched to any gene: 9. From germline, CDR1 is SEHNR and CDR2 FQNEAQ (reference sequence). Ipilimumab CTLA-4 blockade and focal radiation were given to patients with chemo-refractory metastatic non-small-cell lung cancer. V is TRBV7-9 and J is TRBJ2-1; 16 nucleotides agree with TRBD2. The receptor's source is a human donor with non-small cell lung cancer that progressed on radiotherapy plus ipilimumab. The starting material was peripheral blood, obtained from a patient treated with radiotherapy plus ipilimumab. This CDR3 reads CASSPEPGLAGGKQFF. CDR3 DNA sequence: TGTGCCAGCAGCCCCGAACCGGGACTAGCGGGGGGGAAGCAGTTCTTC. The entire variable domain, with the rest obtained from reference TRBV7-9 and TRBJ2-1, is as follows: DTGVSQNPRHKITKRGQNVTFRCDPISEHNRLYWYRQTLGQGPEFLTYFQNEAQLEKSRLLSDRFSAERPKGSFSTLEIQRTEQGDSAMYLCASSPEPGLAGGKQFFGPGTRLTVL.